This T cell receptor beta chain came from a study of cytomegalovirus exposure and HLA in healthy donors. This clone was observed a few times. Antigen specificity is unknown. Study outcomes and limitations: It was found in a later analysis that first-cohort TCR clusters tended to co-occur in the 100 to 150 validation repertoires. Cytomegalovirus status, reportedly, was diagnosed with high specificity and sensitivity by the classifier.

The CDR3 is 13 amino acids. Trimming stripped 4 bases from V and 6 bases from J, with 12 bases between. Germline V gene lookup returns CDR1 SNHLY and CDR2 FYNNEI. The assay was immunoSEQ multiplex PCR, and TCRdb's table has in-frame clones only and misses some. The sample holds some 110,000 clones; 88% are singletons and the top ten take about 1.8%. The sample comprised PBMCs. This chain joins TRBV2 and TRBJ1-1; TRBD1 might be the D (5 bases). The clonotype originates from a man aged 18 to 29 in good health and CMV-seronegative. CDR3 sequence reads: CASSGREIAEAFF. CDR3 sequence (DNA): TGTGCCAGCAGTGGCAGGGAAATAGCTGAAGCTTTCTTT.